Below, 18 T cell receptor beta chains from the same sample are listed, as sequenced in a study of CXCR3-negative and CXCR3-positive naive CD8 T cells. Preparation of TRB cDNA libraries relied on 5' RACE carrying UMI labels. TCRdb reprocessed the 5' RACE reads; each CDR3 protein has one entry and no DNA is given. Its table records some 40,000 distinct CDR3 sequences. The sequenced sample consisted of memory CD8+ T cells from blood. The origin of the receptors is a human donor in good health. Some clones in this sample may be carry-over from other donors' samples.

CDR3: CASSFLGGGYNEQFF. This chain connects TRBV28 to TRBJ2-1; without DNA, the TCRdb call of TRBD1 cannot be checked. Germline V lookup: CDR1 MDHEN, CDR2 SYDVKM. The CDR3 has 15 amino acids.

This rearrangement joins TRBV4-1 to TRBJ1-1; TCRdb indicates TRBD1, and absent DNA this call remains unverified. The CDR3 runs 15 residues. Germline CDR1 and CDR2: MGHRA and YSYEKL. CDR3 region: CASSVPGTNPTEAFF.

This chain uses TRBV4-2 with TRBJ1-5. The CDR3 length is 14 residues. CDR1 and CDR2 from the germline V gene are LGHNA and YNFKEQ. The CDR3 spells CASSHGRGNQPQHF.

This chain uses TRBV5-1 with TRBJ2-3; TCRdb returns TRBD1, unconfirmable since there is no DNA. The CDR3 is made up of 15 amino acids. Germline CDR1 reads SGHRS; CDR2 reads YFSETQ. The CDR3 reads CASSLETGGTDTQYF.

The V call is TRBV29-1, the J call TRBJ2-1; TCRdb outputs TRBD1, but without DNA this stays unchecked. CDR1 is SQVTM, CDR2 ANQGSEA, per germline. The CDR3 has 12 residues. The CDR3 sequence is CSSPQGGNEQFF.

CDR3 in amino acids: CASSQTVNTEAFF. The chain carries TRBV25-1 and TRBJ1-1. The V gene's germline CDR1 is MGHDK and CDR2 SYGVNS. This CDR3 is built from 13 residues.

The chain carries TRBV5-1 and TRBJ2-7; the D call from TCRdb, TRBD1, cannot be confirmed without DNA. This CDR3 is 14 amino acids long. The germline gives CDR1 SGHRS, CDR2 YFSETQ. Here the CDR3 reads CASRTGTGSYEQYF.

This CDR3 reads CASSWGKQGAPPRYEQYF. The chain carries TRBV11-2 and TRBJ2-7; TCRdb gives TRBD1 as the D gene, but with no DNA this cannot be confirmed. The CDR3 covers 18 residues. The germline V gene encodes CDR1 SGHAT and CDR2 FQNNGV.

The rearrangement links TRBV29-1 to TRBJ2-7. From germline, CDR1 is SQVTM and CDR2 ANQGSEA. The CDR3 is made up of 12 amino acids. CDR3 in amino acids: CSVFQDTYEQYF.

The chain employs TRBV7-6 and TRBJ2-7; the TCRdb call, TRBD2, lacks DNA for checking. CDR1 is SGHVS and CDR2 is FNYEAQ in the germline V gene. The CDR3 sequence is 15 residues long. The CDR3 region is CASSPSSGGASEQYF.

This chain links TRBV20-1 with TRBJ1-3. The CDR3 spans 14 residues. Germline lookup yields CDR1 DFQATT and CDR2 SNEGSKA (reference sequence). This CDR3 is CSATTRRSGNTIYF.

The CDR3 sequence: CASSARDGGYEQYF. The V call is TRBV7-9, the J call TRBJ2-7; TCRdb reports TRBD1, a call that lacks DNA to check it against. CDR3 size: 14 residues. Per the germline V gene, CDR1 is SEHNR and CDR2 is FQNEAQ (reference sequence).

The chain uses TRBV7-3 and TRBJ2-5; TCRdb's assignment of TRBD2 cannot be checked, as there is no DNA. Per germline, CDR1 SGHTA and CDR2 FQGTGA. The CDR3 sequence is 17 residues long. CDR3 loop: CASSIGLADPWGETQYF.

The V gene is TRBV15, the J gene TRBJ2-5; as DNA is missing, the TRBD1 call by TCRdb cannot be tested. The CDR3 is made up of 12 amino acids. CDR1 is LNHNV, CDR2 YYDKDF, per germline (reference sequence). The CDR3 reads CATTAREETQYF.

The chain links TRBV6-5 to TRBJ2-7. The germline CDR1 and CDR2 sequences are MNHEY and SVGAGI. CDR3 length: 17 amino acids. CDR3 sequence: CASSYSRGFPSSYEQYF.

The chain is built from TRBV4-2 and TRBJ2-1. The CDR3 has 15 residues. Germline CDR1 reads LGHNA; CDR2 reads YNFKEQ. The CDR3 spells CASSQERESYNEQFF.

V gene TRBV29-1 combines with J gene TRBJ2-5; TCRdb calls TRBD1, which cannot be checked without DNA. This CDR3 is built from 17 residues. CDR1 is SQVTM and CDR2 is ANQGSEA in the germline V gene. This chain's CDR3 is CSVTHLTGVVDEETQYF.

CDR3 residues: CASSYYSYSGANVLTF. This sequence joins TRBV6-2 or TRBV6-3 and TRBJ2-6. The CDR3 consists of 16 residues. CDR1 and CDR2 (germline): MNHEY, SVGEGT.